A selection of T cell receptor beta chains follows, all from one sample in a study of blood T cell repertoires in COVID-19. The repertoire was sequenced with immunoSEQ multiplex PCR; TCRdb's copy has only in-frame clones and lacks some. Of about 54,000 clones listed, over 75% are singletons. The specimen was peripheral blood. These receptor sequences come from a woman between 35 and 50 years old with active COVID-19. Each CDR3 is given with its conserved first and last residue. The D gene is left open where the match is weak. Clone size is stated in some rows and not others, as once, few, many or a class when expanded.

clone_size: .
v_call: TRBV5-1
d_call: TRBD1
j_call: TRBJ1-1
cdr3_aa: CASSLDRGRNTEAFF
cdr3_nt: TGCGCCAGCAGCTTGGACAGGGGGCGGAACACTGAAGCTTTCTTT

clone_size: .
v_call: TRBV12-5
d_call: TRBD1
j_call: TRBJ1-2
cdr3_aa: CASGFSLGTGGFKNYGYTF
cdr3_nt: TGTGCTAGTGGTTTTTCCTTGGGGACAGGGGGTTTCAAGAACTATGGCTACACCTTC

clone_size: .
v_call: TRBV25-1
d_call: TRBD1
j_call: TRBJ2-3
cdr3_aa: CASSAGTVTTDTQYF
cdr3_nt: TGTGCCAGCAGCGCCGGGACAGTCACCACAGATACGCAGTATTTT

clone_size: few
v_call: TRBV7-2
d_call: TRBD2
j_call: TRBJ2-1
cdr3_aa: CASSPRKTLAGGTYNEQFF
cdr3_nt: TGTGCCAGCAGCCCACGGAAGACTCTAGCGGGGGGTACCTACAATGAGCAGTTCTTC

clone_size: .
v_call: TRBV5-1
d_call: TRBD1
j_call: TRBJ1-2
cdr3_aa: CASSLVPDRDYGYTF
cdr3_nt: TGCGCCAGCAGCTTGGTACCGGACAGGGACTATGGCTACACCTTC

clone_size: .
v_call: TRBV18
d_call: TRBD1
j_call: TRBJ1-2
cdr3_aa: CASSPRTGPNYGYTF
cdr3_nt: TGTGCCAGCTCACCACGGACAGGACCTAACTATGGCTACACCTTC

clone_size: once
v_call: TRBV5-1
d_call: .
j_call: TRBJ1-2
cdr3_aa: CASSLKQADYGYTF
cdr3_nt: TGCGCCAGCAGCTTAAAACAGGCCGACTATGGCTACACCTTC

clone_size: .
v_call: TRBV7-3
d_call: .
j_call: TRBJ1-1
cdr3_aa: CASSLIMNTEAFF
cdr3_nt: TGTGCCAGCAGCTTAATCATGAACACTGAAGCTTTCTTT

clone_size: .
v_call: TRBV2
d_call: TRBD1
j_call: TRBJ1-1
cdr3_aa: CASSGQGPTEAFF
cdr3_nt: TGTGCCAGCAGTGGACAGGGCCCCACTGAAGCTTTCTTT

clone_size: .
v_call: TRBV18
d_call: .
j_call: TRBJ1-1
cdr3_aa: CASSPSGESEAFF
cdr3_nt: TGTGCCAGCTCCCCTTCGGGGGAATCTGAAGCTTTCTTT

clone_size: .
v_call: TRBV6-5
d_call: .
j_call: TRBJ1-6
cdr3_aa: CASSYSRGAGSPLHF
cdr3_nt: TGTGCCAGCAGTTACTCTCGGGGGGCTGGGTCACCCCTCCACTTT

clone_size: few
v_call: TRBV5-6
d_call: TRBD1
j_call: TRBJ2-2
cdr3_aa: CASSPVGGSGGELFF
cdr3_nt: TGTGCCAGCAGCCCGGTAGGGGGCAGCGGCGGGGAGCTGTTTTTT

clone_size: .
v_call: TRBV7-6
d_call: TRBD1
j_call: TRBJ2-1
cdr3_aa: CASSLQAGGYNEQFF
cdr3_nt: TGTGCCAGCAGCTTACAGGCAGGGGGTTACAATGAGCAGTTCTTC

clone_size: .
v_call: TRBV3-1/TRBV3-2
d_call: TRBD1
j_call: TRBJ1-6
cdr3_aa: CASSRRDSTRSPLHF
cdr3_nt: TGTGCCAGCAGCCGCCGGGACAGCACCCGATCACCCCTCCACTTT

clone_size: .
v_call: TRBV5-4
d_call: .
j_call: TRBJ2-7
cdr3_aa: CASSPGGAGGSLGEQYF
cdr3_nt: TGTGCCAGCAGCCCTGGGGGAGCTGGGGGCTCCCTCGGCGAGCAGTACTTC

clone_size: .
v_call: TRBV6-5
d_call: TRBD1
j_call: TRBJ1-1
cdr3_aa: CASSSPGQVREAFF
cdr3_nt: TGTGCCAGCAGTTCCCCAGGACAGGTGAGAGAAGCTTTCTTT

clone_size: .
v_call: TRBV30
d_call: .
j_call: TRBJ1-2
cdr3_aa: CAWSVGRDMDGYTF
cdr3_nt: TGTGCCTGGAGTGTAGGGCGGGATATGGATGGCTACACCTTC

clone_size: .
v_call: TRBV10-1
d_call: .
j_call: TRBJ2-3
cdr3_aa: CASSETAGGTDTQYF
cdr3_nt: TGCGCCAGCAGCGAGACAGCCGGGGGCACAGATACGCAGTATTTT

clone_size: few
v_call: TRBV7-2
d_call: .
j_call: TRBJ1-2
cdr3_aa: CASSPSVGGYGYTF
cdr3_nt: TGTGCCAGCAGCCCGTCCGTTGGAGGCTATGGCTACACCTTC

clone_size: .
v_call: TRBV20-1
d_call: .
j_call: TRBJ2-7
cdr3_aa: CSANQGYEQYF
cdr3_nt: TGCAGTGCTAACCAGGGGTACGAGCAGTACTTC

clone_size: .
v_call: TRBV7-6
d_call: TRBD2
j_call: TRBJ2-3
cdr3_aa: CASSSTSGGAGTQYF
cdr3_nt: TGTGCCAGCAGCTCGACTAGCGGGGGGGCGGGTACGCAGTATTTT

clone_size: .
v_call: TRBV30
d_call: .
j_call: TRBJ1-1
cdr3_aa: CAWSQPATLTLAGAFF
cdr3_nt: TGTGCCTGGAGTCAACCGGCGACACTAACCCTCGCGGGAGCTTTCTTT

clone_size: .
v_call: TRBV19
d_call: TRBD1
j_call: TRBJ2-5
cdr3_aa: CASTAGQGSETQYF
cdr3_nt: TGTGCCAGTACCGCGGGACAGGGATCCGAGACCCAGTACTTC

clone_size: .
v_call: TRBV5-8
d_call: .
j_call: TRBJ2-3
cdr3_aa: CASSVNTDTQYF
cdr3_nt: TGTGCCAGCAGCGTAAACACAGATACGCAGTATTTT

clone_size: .
v_call: TRBV18
d_call: TRBD1
j_call: TRBJ1-2
cdr3_aa: CASSDRVTVGYGYTF
cdr3_nt: TGTGCCAGCTCAGACAGGGTGACTGTTGGGTATGGCTACACCTTC

clone_size: .
v_call: TRBV4-3
d_call: .
j_call: TRBJ1-1
cdr3_aa: CASGYRGTGTEAFF
cdr3_nt: TGCGCCAGCGGTTACCGGGGGACGGGCACTGAAGCTTTCTTT

clone_size: .
v_call: TRBV4-3
d_call: TRBD2
j_call: TRBJ2-2
cdr3_aa: CASSQAAASGGGTGELFF
cdr3_nt: TGCGCCAGCAGCCAAGCCGCTGCTAGCGGGGGGGGGACCGGGGAGCTGTTTTTT

clone_size: .
v_call: TRBV2
d_call: .
j_call: TRBJ2-5
cdr3_aa: CASSSQGASSGTQYF
cdr3_nt: TGTGCCAGCAGTTCCCAAGGGGCGAGCTCGGGGACCCAGTACTTC

clone_size: few
v_call: TRBV4-3
d_call: .
j_call: TRBJ2-1
cdr3_aa: CASSQDSFVNEQFF
cdr3_nt: TGCGCCAGCAGCCAAGATAGCTTCGTCAATGAGCAGTTCTTC

clone_size: .
v_call: TRBV6-1
d_call: .
j_call: TRBJ1-2
cdr3_aa: CASSEAGTNYGYTF
cdr3_nt: TGTGCCAGCAGTGAAGCGGGCACCAACTATGGCTACACCTTC

clone_size: .
v_call: TRBV5-3
d_call: .
j_call: TRBJ1-5
cdr3_aa: CARSLNRWGNQPQHF
cdr3_nt: TGTGCCAGAAGCTTGAACAGGTGGGGCAATCAGCCCCAGCATTTT

clone_size: .
v_call: TRBV18
d_call: TRBD1
j_call: TRBJ1-1
cdr3_aa: CASSPTGVVAFF
cdr3_nt: TGTGCCAGCTCACCGACAGGGGTAGTAGCTTTCTTT

clone_size: .
v_call: TRBV21-1
d_call: .
j_call: TRBJ1-5
cdr3_aa: CASGWTGGTNQPQHF
cdr3_nt: TGTGCCAGCGGATGGACAGGGGGTACCAATCAGCCCCAGCATTTT

clone_size: .
v_call: TRBV11-3
d_call: TRBD1
j_call: TRBJ1-2
cdr3_aa: CASSWTGINYGYTF
cdr3_nt: TGTGCCAGCAGCTGGACAGGGATTAACTATGGCTACACCTTC

clone_size: .
v_call: TRBV5-4
d_call: TRBD1
j_call: TRBJ1-2
cdr3_aa: CASSLTGQDYGYTF
cdr3_nt: TGTGCCAGCAGCTTGACTGGACAGGACTATGGCTACACCTTC

clone_size: .
v_call: TRBV30
d_call: .
j_call: TRBJ1-1
cdr3_aa: CAWSVLTGITEAFF
cdr3_nt: TGTGCCTGGAGTGTACTCACAGGGATCACTGAAGCTTTCTTT

clone_size: .
v_call: TRBV6-5
d_call: TRBD2
j_call: TRBJ2-1
cdr3_aa: CAHGVSGGESNEQFF
cdr3_nt: TGTGCCCACGGGGTTAGCGGGGGGGAATCTAATGAGCAGTTCTTC

clone_size: .
v_call: TRBV3-1/TRBV3-2
d_call: TRBD1
j_call: TRBJ2-5
cdr3_aa: CASGDRQGQETQYF
cdr3_nt: TGTGCCAGCGGGGATCGACAGGGACAAGAGACCCAGTACTTC

clone_size: .
v_call: TRBV11-2
d_call: .
j_call: TRBJ2-1
cdr3_aa: CASSLGGGFSNEQFF
cdr3_nt: TGTGCCAGCAGCTTGGGCGGGGGCTTCTCAAATGAGCAGTTCTTC

clone_size: .
v_call: TRBV7-8
d_call: TRBD1
j_call: TRBJ2-6
cdr3_aa: CASSLSRDRGLSGANVLTF
cdr3_nt: TGTGCCAGCAGCTTGTCCCGGGACAGGGGTCTATCCGGGGCCAACGTCCTGACTTTC

clone_size: medium-sized
v_call: TRBV27
d_call: .
j_call: TRBJ1-6
cdr3_aa: CASSFGVESPLHF
cdr3_nt: TGTGCCAGCAGTTTCGGGGTAGAATCACCCCTCCACTTT